The clone carrying this TCR beta chain was seen repeatedly, ten times or more. Its antigen is still unknown. V shed 5 bases and J shed 2 bases, with 1 base lying between them. The length of the CDR3 is 11 residues. Germline loops: CDR1 MDHEN, CDR2 SYDVKM. The record originates from a study of T cells in Graves' hyperthyroidism and ophthalmopathy. Findings and caveats of the study: Ophthalmopathy got predicted by the model a median approximately 6.3 months before its onset. Among clonotypes expanded in thyroid above 0.001, most were also found in blood. Ophthalmopathy and stable hyperthyroidism were told apart by a 13 V-J model.

The source of the PBMCs was roughly 10 ml of fresh peripheral blood. RNA transcripts gave rise to amplified TCR beta CDR3 regions. A first-round RT-PCR of the TCR CDR3 used the HTBI primer set. TCRdb analysed the multiplex PCR reads with MiXCR anew, one entry per CDR3 protein. The table shows hundreds of thousands of distinct CDR3 sequences, with approximately 15% occurring only once. V and J are TRBV28 and TRBJ2-1; D not resolved. This receptor was taken from a middle-aged woman with Graves' hyperthyroidism. Sequencing was performed on blood. CDR3 protein: CASSPYNEQFF. CDR3 DNA: TGTGCCAGCAGTCCCTACAATGAGCAGTTCTTC.